Listed here are 32 T cell receptor beta chains from one sample, sequenced in a study of T cell clonality in common variable immunodeficiency. Study findings and constraints: Fewer deletions and N-nucleotide insertions were reportedly seen in common variable immunodeficiency TCR beta sequences.

Their target antigens are unknown. Some clones are missing from TCRdb's copy, which holds only in-frame ones; the method was immunoSEQ multiplex PCR. The sample shows about 23,000 clones, no singletons; the ten largest hold roughly 9.6%. The sequenced material came from peripheral blood mononuclear cells. These receptors were taken from a human donor with common variable immunodeficiency.

In this sample, this clone turned up many times. From the germline J gene comes the end of the CDR3, since the read stops 3 residues before it. V and J are TRBV5-5 and TRBJ1-2, with TRBD1 matching over 8 bases. Germline V gene lookup returns CDR1 SGHKS and CDR2 YYEKEE (reference sequence). The J segment lost 0 bases and the V segment lost 5 bases, leaving 6 bases of the junction unmatched. The CDR3 has 15 amino acids. CDR3 amino acids: CASSTGGNTNYGYTF. Incomplete CDR3 DNA: TGTGCCAGCAGTACAGGGGGGAATACTAACTATGGC.

In this sample, this clone turned up a few times. Read sequence stops 3 residues before the CDR3 end, and the germline J gene provides the missing end. This chain joins TRBV18 and TRBJ2-2; 7 bases are shared with TRBD1. The J segment lost 7 bases and the V segment lost 6 bases, leaving 11 bases of the junction unmatched. Germline V gene sequence: CDR1 KGHSH, CDR2 LQKENI. The CDR3 loop spans 15 amino acids. The part of the CDR3 DNA that was read is TGTGCCAGCTCCCGCTCCGGGACAGTACACGGGGAG. Protein sequence: CASSRSGTVHGE. The CDR3, in full, reads CASSRSGTVHGELFF.

The sample holds many counts of this clone. The read falls 3 residues short of the CDR3 end, and the missing part is taken from the germline J gene. This rearrangement joins TRBV29-1 to TRBJ2-5; 11 nucleotides agree with TRBD2. This CDR3 region has 13 residues. Germline loops: CDR1 SQVTM, CDR2 ANQGSEA. The V and J ends lost 7 bases and 5 bases, in that order; junction bases with no gene match: 6. The CDR3 DNA, read in part, is TGCAGCGGGGAGGGACTAGCGGATGAGACC. Amino acids: CSGEGLADET. The whole CDR3 is CSGEGLADETQYF.

With respect to this clone: The CDR3 end falls 3 residues outside the read, so it is completed with the germline J gene. V gene TRBV13 combines with J gene TRBJ2-5, with D unclear. Trimming cost V 5 bases and J 1 base, with 14 bases left between them. CDR3 length equals 15 residues. The V gene's germline CDR1 is PRHDT and CDR2 FYEKMQ (reference sequence). Partial CDR3 DNA: TGTGCCAGCAGCCCTGGCCGAGAGATCCAAGAGACC. Translating gives CASSPGREIQET. From start to end, the CDR3 is CASSPGREIQETQYF.

This clone was recorded a few times. Read data end 3 residues before the CDR3 end; the end is taken from the germline J gene. V gene TRBV5-1 combines with J gene TRBJ2-7; TRBD1 might be the D (5 bases). The V end lost 0 bases, the J end lost 1 base, and 11 bases lay between the germline ends. Germline lookup yields CDR1 SGHRS and CDR2 YFSETQ. This CDR3 is built from 15 residues. CDR3 bases read: TGCGCCAGCAGCTTGGCATCAGGGTATTCCTACGAG. Its translation is CASSLASGYSYE. The CDR3, in full, reads CASSLASGYSYEQYF.

This clone was seen many times. The CDR3 end lies 3 residues beyond the end of the read and is filled in from the germline J gene. The chain is built from TRBV7-2 and TRBJ2-3; D not resolved. This CDR3 comprises 12 residues. The V end was cut by 5 bases, the J end by 6 bases, with 9 bases between. From germline, CDR1 is SGHTA and CDR2 FQGNSA. The CDR3 region is CASSLASDTQYF. The CDR3 bases that were read are TGTGCCAGCAGCCTGGCCTCGGATACG.

This clone was seen a handful of times. The CDR3 end lies 3 residues beyond the end of the read and is filled in from the germline J gene. This sample also contains other DNA sequences that code for the same CDR3. The chain employs TRBV29-1 and TRBJ1-5, with D perhaps TRBD1 (6 bases). The CDR3 consists of 13 residues. Germline V gene data show CDR1 as SQVTM and CDR2 as ANQGSEA. V lost 1 base to trimming and J lost 7 bases, with 11 bases between them. The sequenced part of the CDR3 DNA is TGCAGCGTTGAAGTCCAGCAGGGGCAGCCC. Translated, it gives CSVEVQQGQP. The whole CDR3 protein reads CSVEVQQGQPQHF.

As to this clone: The read ends 3 residues shy of where the CDR3 ends; the end is completed using the germline J gene. The V and J genes are TRBV5-5 and TRBJ2-7; maybe TRBD1 (6 bases). The V and J ends lost 0 bases and 6 bases respectively, with 7 bases between them. In germline, CDR1 is SGHKS, CDR2 YYEKEE (reference sequence). This CDR3 contains 12 residues. The covered CDR3 bases are TGTGCCAGCAGCTTGGAAGGGGGCGAG. Protein: CASSLEGGE. The full CDR3 protein reads CASSLEGGEQYF.

In its sample, this clone was seen many times. The CDR3 goes on 3 residues after the read ends, and that part is filled in from the germline J gene. The J gene is TRBJ1-1, the V gene TRBV30; 11 positions agree with TRBD1. CDR1 and CDR2 from the germline V gene are GTSNPN and SVGIG (reference sequence). The V segment lost 3 bases and the J segment 7 bases; nucleotides outside the gene matches: 4. CDR3 length: 13 amino acids. CDR3 in amino acids: CAWRDRGRGEAFF. The DNA read from the CDR3 is TGTGCCTGGAGGGACAGGGGGCGAGGTGAA.

Many counts were recorded for this clone. The read terminates 3 residues before the CDR3 end, so the remaining end is supplied by the germline J gene. The chain employs TRBV5-1 and TRBJ2-7, with a tentative D call TRBD1 (6 bases). This CDR3 is built from 15 residues. CDR1 SGHRS and CDR2 YFSETQ come from the germline V gene. With 0 bases removed from V and 0 bases from J, the gap between germline ends came to 10 bases. The covered CDR3 bases are TGCGCCAGCAGCTTGGCCGGACAGAACTCCTACGAG. Residues: CASSLAGQNSYE. The CDR3, in full, reads CASSLAGQNSYEQYF.

Concerning this clone: The CDR3 is cut off 3 residues early in the read; its end comes from the germline J gene. The chain links TRBV19 to TRBJ1-4; the D gene is possibly TRBD1 (5 bases). The CDR3 sequence is 15 residues long. The V gene lost 4 bases and the J gene lost 8 bases, with 17 bases spanning the gap. Per the germline V gene, CDR1 is LNHDA and CDR2 is SQIVND (reference sequence). The DNA read from the CDR3 is TGTGCCAGTAGTAGAGACCGACAGTGGCGCGAAAAA. Amino acid sequence: CASSRDRQWREK. The whole CDR3 region reads CASSRDRQWREKLFF.

This clone turned up a few times. The read terminates 3 residues ahead of where the CDR3 ends, so the germline J gene completes it. The chain uses TRBV6-1 and TRBJ2-7; 8 bases are shared with TRBD1. This CDR3 contains 15 residues. The germline V gene encodes CDR1 MNHNS and CDR2 SASEGT. With V trimmed by 0 bases and J by 5 bases, 6 bases remained unmatched. CDR3 bases read: TGTGCCAGCAGTGAAGCGCAGGGGGCGGGCGACGAG. This gives the protein CASSEAQGAGDE. The complete CDR3 sequence is CASSEAQGAGDEQYF.

This clone appeared a few times. The read terminates 3 residues ahead of where the CDR3 ends, so the germline J gene completes it. The rearrangement uses TRBV19 and TRBJ2-7, with 12 bases fitting TRBD2. Per germline, CDR1 LNHDA and CDR2 SQIVND (reference sequence). The CDR3 runs to 15 residues. The V segment lost 4 bases and the J segment 4 bases; nucleotides outside the gene matches: 5. CDR3 in amino acids: CASSTGTSGLYEQYF. CDR3 DNA, as far as it was read: TGTGCCAGTAGTACGGGGACTAGCGGGCTTTACGAG.

In regard to this clone: The read halts 3 residues ahead of the CDR3 end, with the missing end drawn from the germline J gene. The chain links TRBV18 to TRBJ1-3; 8 bases line up with TRBD1. This CDR3 is built from 16 residues. Trimming removed 1 base from V and 0 bases from J; junction bases left unmatched: 2. Germline V lookup: CDR1 KGHSH, CDR2 LQKENI. Partial CDR3 DNA: TGTGCCAGCTCACCACTAGGACAGGGCTCTGGAAACACC. Translation gives CASSPLGQGSGNT. The CDR3 in full is CASSPLGQGSGNTIYF.

Here the CDR3 reads CASSLGAVQETQYF. The part of the CDR3 DNA that was read is TGTGCCAGCAGCTTAGGGGCAGTCCAAGAGACC. The chain employs TRBV7-9 and TRBJ2-5; no clear D gene. The DNA ends 3 residues before the CDR3 does, and the rest of the CDR3 is filled in from the germline J gene. Per germline, CDR1 SEHNR and CDR2 FQNEAQ (reference sequence). CDR3 length equals 14 residues. V lost 1 base and J lost 1, with 7 bases in between.

The sample holds a few counts of this clone. The read gets to within 3 residues of the CDR3 end, and the germline J gene fills in the rest. The V call is TRBV2, the J call TRBJ2-1, with D possibly matching TRBD2 (5 bases). Trimming shortened V by 1 base and J by 7 bases, and 11 bases separated the two germline ends. This CDR3 comprises 14 residues. Looked up from germline, CDR1 is SNHLY and CDR2 is FYNNEI. CDR3 DNA, as far as it was read: TGTGCCAGCAGTGAAGGTCCGGGGTGGAATGAG. The encoded protein is CASSEGPGWNE. The entire CDR3 protein is CASSEGPGWNEQFF.

Turning to this clone: The read terminates 3 residues before the CDR3 end, so the remaining end is supplied by the germline J gene. The chain employs TRBV6-1 and TRBJ2-7; a weak D match, TRBD1 (6 bases). The V gene lost 4 bases and the J gene lost 0 bases, with 13 bases spanning the gap. This CDR3 contains 15 residues. Germline CDR1 is MNHNS and CDR2 is SASEGT. CDR3 bases read: TGTGCCAGCAGTGTAGACAGGTTCAGCTCCTACGAG. It encodes CASSVDRFSSYE. The entire CDR3 sequence reads CASSVDRFSSYEQYF.

By sample share, this clone is medium-sized (0.01 to 0.1%). The DNA ends 3 residues before the CDR3 does, and the rest of the CDR3 is filled in from the germline J gene. The gene calls are TRBV29-1 and TRBJ2-2; 7 bases are shared with TRBD1. The germline V gene has CDR1 SQVTM and CDR2 ANQGSEA. The V gene end was trimmed by 5 bases and the J gene end by 7 bases; junction bases not matched to a gene: 4. The CDR3 runs to 12 residues. This CDR3 is CSVRTGHGELFF. CDR3 DNA, as far as it was read: TGCAGCGTTAGGACAGGTCACGGGGAG.

This clone was seen only a few times. The sequenced part of the CDR3 DNA is TGTGCCAGCAGTGAAGGGGGGGGAAGGTCCTACAATGAG. Translated: CASSEGGGRSYNE. The whole CDR3 is CASSEGGGRSYNEQFF. This chain uses TRBV2 with TRBJ2-1; 7 bases align to TRBD2. The CDR3 end lies 3 residues beyond the end of the read and is filled in from the germline J gene. The CDR3 sequence is 16 residues long. V lost 1 base and J lost 1; bases outside the gene matches: 4. The germline CDR1 and CDR2 sequences are SNHLY and FYNNEI.

This clone was counted a few times. Coverage ceases 3 residues before the CDR3 finishes, and the germline J gene fills in the end. The chain employs TRBV2 and TRBJ2-5; tentatively, D is TRBD1 (5 bases). This CDR3 contains 13 residues. CDR1 SNHLY and CDR2 FYNNEI come from the germline V gene. V lost 11 bases and J 1 base, leaving 14 bases between the germline ends. The CDR3 is CAGARILQETQYF. Partial CDR3 DNA: TGTGCCGGGGCTAGGATCCTCCAAGAGACC.

This clone was counted a few times. The read halts 3 residues ahead of the CDR3 end, with the missing end drawn from the germline J gene. The gene calls are TRBV18 and TRBJ1-2; TRBD1 is a possible D gene (6 bases). Trimming left V 6 bases short and J 0 bases short, with 8 bases between. CDR3 length: 13 residues. CDR1 and CDR2 (germline): KGHSH, LQKENI. This CDR3 reads CASSGQPNYGYTF. Incomplete CDR3 DNA: TGTGCCAGCTCCGGACAGCCTAACTATGGC.

This clone was recorded many times. The read terminates 3 residues ahead of where the CDR3 ends, so the germline J gene completes it. The genes are TRBV2 and TRBJ1-1, with 7 bases that match TRBD1. Germline trimming cut 9 bases from V and 4 bases from J; bases unmatched to any gene: 8. The CDR3 has 13 residues. Germline lookup yields CDR1 SNHLY and CDR2 FYNNEI. CDR3 sequence: CASLTGVGTEAFF. Partial CDR3 DNA: TGTGCCAGTCTTACAGGGGTAGGCACTGAA.

This clone was observed many times. Read coverage stops 3 residues before the CDR3 terminus; the germline J gene supplies the remainder. The genes are TRBV5-6 and TRBJ1-1; 8 nucleotides match TRBD1. The CDR3 loop spans 13 amino acids. Germline V CDR1 and CDR2: SGHDT, YYEEEE. CDR3 amino acids: CASSVSRGRGAFF. The CDR3 DNA, read in part, is TGTGCCAGCAGCGTTTCCAGGGGGCGCGGA.

This clone occurred a few times. The DNA ends 3 residues before the CDR3 does, and the rest of the CDR3 is filled in from the germline J gene. The rearrangement links TRBV7-3 to TRBJ1-1; D uncertain. V was clipped by 5 bases and J by 4 bases, with 11 bases between them. The CDR3 has 13 amino acids. Germline CDR1 is SGHTA and CDR2 is FQGTGA. The CDR3 protein is CASSRDQVTEAFF. The CDR3 DNA, read in part, is TGTGCCAGCAGCAGAGATCAGGTCACTGAA.

A note on this clone: Coverage ceases 3 residues before the CDR3 finishes, and the germline J gene fills in the end. The chain carries TRBV18 and TRBJ2-7; 10 bases are a match to TRBD2. The germline CDR1 and CDR2 sequences are KGHSH and LQKENI. With V trimmed by 4 bases and J by 4 bases, 4 bases remained unmatched. CDR3 size: 14 residues. CDR3 loop: CASSQISGRYEQYF. CDR3 DNA, as far as it was read: TGTGCCAGCTCACAGATTAGCGGGAGGTACGAG.

This clone turned up a few times. The DNA ends 3 residues before the CDR3 does, and the rest of the CDR3 is filled in from the germline J gene. The chain has TRBV5-6 and TRBJ1-6; TRBD1 aligns across 9 bases. CDR3 length equals 15 residues. Germline assignment: CDR1 SGHDT and CDR2 YYEEEE. The junction had 9 bases not matched to a gene; V was cut back by 3 bases and J by 11 bases. CDR3 loop: CASSSDRGGWTPLHF. The sequenced CDR3 bases are TGTGCCAGCAGCTCGGACAGGGGAGGGTGGACACCC.

This clone was picked up many times. The sequenced CDR3 bases are TGCGCCAGCAGCTTGGATCGAGCGGGAGGCGCAGATACG. Protein product: CASSLDRAGGADT. The entire CDR3 reads CASSLDRAGGADTQYF. The chain recombines TRBV5-1 with TRBJ2-3, with 9 positions matching TRBD2. The CDR3 end lies 3 residues beyond the end of the read and is filled in from the germline J gene. Germline V gene sequence: CDR1 SGHRS, CDR2 YFSETQ. J gave up 4 bases and V 0 bases, and 6 bases lay outside the gene matches. There are 16 residues in the CDR3.

This clone was seen ten or more times. The CDR3 goes on 3 residues after the read ends, and that part is filled in from the germline J gene. This rearrangement joins TRBV29-1 to TRBJ2-2, with D possibly matching TRBD2 (5 bases). This CDR3 has 12 amino acids. V lost 6 bases and J lost 6, with 11 bases in between. CDR1 is SQVTM, CDR2 ANQGSEA, per germline. CDR3 in amino acids: CSVRGGPGELFF. The sequenced part of the CDR3 DNA is TGCAGCGTCCGCGGAGGTCCCGGGGAG.

This clone was recorded a few times. The observed sequence ends 3 residues before the CDR3 terminus, with the missing tail filled in from the germline J gene. The V and J genes are TRBV6-1 and TRBJ2-7; 7 nucleotides align to TRBD2. Germline loops: CDR1 MNHNS, CDR2 SASEGT. With 2 bases clipped from V and 6 bases from J, the junction kept 7 bases outside the gene matches. This CDR3 region has 14 residues. CDR3 loop: CASSEQRELPEQYF. The DNA read from the CDR3 is TGTGCCAGCAGTGAACAGCGGGAACTCCCCGAG.

This clone was detected a few times. Read coverage stops 3 residues before the CDR3 terminus; the germline J gene supplies the remainder. This chain uses TRBV19 with TRBJ2-4; D remains ambiguous. Trimming took 3 bases from V and 0 from J, leaving 6 bases between them. CDR3 length: 14 amino acids. The germline V gene has CDR1 LNHDA and CDR2 SQIVND (reference sequence). The CDR3 here is CASSIVAAKNIQYF. The CDR3 bases that were read are TGTGCCAGTAGTATCGTGGCAGCCAAAAACATT.

This clone was seen a few times. The sequenced fragment ends 3 residues before the CDR3 boundary, so the rest is inferred from the germline J gene. The rearrangement links TRBV19 to TRBJ1-1, with D possibly being TRBD1 (6 bases). The CDR3 covers 14 residues. Germline values: CDR1 LNHDA, CDR2 SQIVND (reference sequence). Trimming removed 5 bases from V and 3 bases from J, with 13 bases in between. Partial CDR3 DNA: TGTGCCAGTAGTCCCGGGACAACCTACACTGAA. This gives the protein CASSPGTTYTE. The CDR3 as a whole reads CASSPGTTYTEAFF.

With regard to this clone: The CDR3 goes on 3 residues after the read ends, and that part is filled in from the germline J gene. This chain connects TRBV5-6 to TRBJ2-7; 7 positions agree with TRBD1. The ends lost 4 bases at V and 2 bases at J; junction bases unmatched: 6. This CDR3 is 14 amino acids long. Germline CDR1 reads SGHDT; CDR2 reads YYEEEE. This CDR3 reads CASSVTGQTYEQYF. CDR3 DNA, as far as it was read: TGTGCCAGCAGCGTTACGGGACAGACCTACGAG.